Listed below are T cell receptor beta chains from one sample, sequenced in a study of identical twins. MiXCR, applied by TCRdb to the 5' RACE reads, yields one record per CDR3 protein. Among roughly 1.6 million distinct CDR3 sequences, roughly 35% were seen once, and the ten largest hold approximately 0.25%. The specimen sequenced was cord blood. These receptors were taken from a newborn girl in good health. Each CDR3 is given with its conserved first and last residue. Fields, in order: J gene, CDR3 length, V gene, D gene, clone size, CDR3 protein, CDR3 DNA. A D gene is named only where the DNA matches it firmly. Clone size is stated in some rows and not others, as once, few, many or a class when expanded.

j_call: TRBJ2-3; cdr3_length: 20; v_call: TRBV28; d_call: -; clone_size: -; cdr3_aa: CASSLSGPWWPKSSTDTQYF; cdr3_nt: TGTGCCAGCAGTTTATCGGGACCTTGGTGGCCCAAATCTAGCACAGATACGCAGTATTTT
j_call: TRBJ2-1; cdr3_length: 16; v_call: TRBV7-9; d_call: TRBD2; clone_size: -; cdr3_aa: CASSFPGTSGGAEQFF; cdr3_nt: TGTGCCAGCAGCTTCCCCGGGACTAGCGGGGGTGCTGAGCAGTTCTTC
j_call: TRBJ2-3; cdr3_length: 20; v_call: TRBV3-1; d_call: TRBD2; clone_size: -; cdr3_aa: CASSQVLWTSGGARTDTQYF; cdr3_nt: TGTGCCAGCAGCCAAGTTCTATGGACTAGCGGGGGTGCCCGCACAGATACGCAGTATTTT
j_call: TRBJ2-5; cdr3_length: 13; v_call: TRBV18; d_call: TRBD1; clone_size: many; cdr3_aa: CASSPQGAETQYF; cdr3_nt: TGTGCCAGCTCACCACAGGGGGCAGAGACCCAGTACTTC
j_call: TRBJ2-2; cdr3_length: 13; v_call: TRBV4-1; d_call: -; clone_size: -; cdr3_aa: CASSQDRPGELFF; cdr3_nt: TGCGCCAGCAGCCAAGATAGGCCCGGGGAGCTGTTTTTT
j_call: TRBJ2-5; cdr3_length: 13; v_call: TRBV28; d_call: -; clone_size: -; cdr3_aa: CAHQTGIGETQYF; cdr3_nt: TGTGCCCATCAAACAGGGATCGGGGAGACCCAGTACTTC
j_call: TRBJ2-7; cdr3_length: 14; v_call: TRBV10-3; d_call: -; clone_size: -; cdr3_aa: CAITPGQKTYEQYF; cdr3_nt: TGTGCCATCACTCCGGGACAAAAAACCTACGAGCAGTACTTC
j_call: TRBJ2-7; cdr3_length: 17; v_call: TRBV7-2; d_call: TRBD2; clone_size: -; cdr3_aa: CASSLSPGLAGGPAQYF; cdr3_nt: TGTGCCAGCAGCTTATCCCCCGGACTAGCGGGAGGGCCGGCGCAGTACTTC
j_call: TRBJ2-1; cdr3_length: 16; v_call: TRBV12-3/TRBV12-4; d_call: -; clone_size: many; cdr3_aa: CASRPIRGPSYNEQFF; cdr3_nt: TGTGCCAGCAGACCAATCAGGGGCCCCTCCTACAATGAGCAGTTCTTC
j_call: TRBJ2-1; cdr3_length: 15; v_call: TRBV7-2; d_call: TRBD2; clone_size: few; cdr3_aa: CASIRGGSSYNEQFF; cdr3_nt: TGTGCCAGCATACGGGGGGGCAGCTCCTACAATGAGCAGTTCTTC
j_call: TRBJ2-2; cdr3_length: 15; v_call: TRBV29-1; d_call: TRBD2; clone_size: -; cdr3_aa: CSVGRLAGGTGELFF; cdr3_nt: TGCAGCGTGGGACGACTAGCGGGGGGCACCGGGGAGCTGTTTTTT
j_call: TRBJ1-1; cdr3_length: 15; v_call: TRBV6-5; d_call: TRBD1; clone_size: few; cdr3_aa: CASRMDRGLNTEAFF; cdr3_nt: TGTGCCAGCAGGATGGACAGGGGTTTGAACACTGAAGCTTTCTTT
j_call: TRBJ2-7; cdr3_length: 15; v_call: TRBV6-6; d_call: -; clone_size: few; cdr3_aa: CASTLRQATSYEQYF; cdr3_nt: TGTGCCAGCACCCTTAGACAGGCCACTTCCTACGAGCAGTACTTC
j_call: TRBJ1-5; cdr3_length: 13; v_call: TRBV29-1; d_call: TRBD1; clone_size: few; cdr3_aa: CSVGAGGDQPQHF; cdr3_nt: TGCAGCGTTGGGGCAGGGGGCGATCAGCCCCAGCATTTT
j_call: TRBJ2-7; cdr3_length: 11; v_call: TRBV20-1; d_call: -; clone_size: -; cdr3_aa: CSPNGRERQYF; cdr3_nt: TGCAGTCCAAATGGCCGGGAGCGGCAGTACTTC
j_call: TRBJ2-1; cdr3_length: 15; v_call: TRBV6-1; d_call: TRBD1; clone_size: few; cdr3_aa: CASRFPGQDYNEQFF; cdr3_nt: TGTGCCAGCAGATTCCCGGGACAGGACTACAATGAGCAGTTCTTC
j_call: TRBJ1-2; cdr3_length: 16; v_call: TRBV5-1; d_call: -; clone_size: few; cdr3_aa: CASSGTPGRLTYGYTF; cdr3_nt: TGCGCCAGCAGCGGCACCCCGGGACGGCTAACCTATGGCTACACCTTC
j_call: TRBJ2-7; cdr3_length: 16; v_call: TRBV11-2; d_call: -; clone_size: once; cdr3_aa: CASSRQAPLPTYEQYF; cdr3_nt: TGTGCCAGCAGTCGTCAGGCCCCCCTACCCACCTACGAGCAGTACTTC
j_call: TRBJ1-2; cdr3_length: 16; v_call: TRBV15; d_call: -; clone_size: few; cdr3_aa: CATSRDLSGVYNGYTF; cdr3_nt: TGTGCCACCAGCAGAGATCTCTCAGGGGTGTATAATGGCTACACCTTC
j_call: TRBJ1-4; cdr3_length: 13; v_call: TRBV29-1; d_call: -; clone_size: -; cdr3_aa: CSVEDRGNEKLFF; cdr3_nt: TGCAGCGTTGAAGATCGGGGTAATGAAAAACTGTTTTTT
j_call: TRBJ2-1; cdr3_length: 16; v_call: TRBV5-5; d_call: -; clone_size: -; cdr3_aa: CASTLEGHGPYNEQFF; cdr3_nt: TGTGCCAGCACCCTGGAAGGGCACGGGCCTTACAATGAGCAGTTCTTC
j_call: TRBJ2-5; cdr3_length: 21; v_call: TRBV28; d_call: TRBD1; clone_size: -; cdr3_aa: CASSLDWLRDRGRGAKNTQYF; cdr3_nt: TGTGCCAGCAGTTTAGATTGGCTCCGGGACAGGGGGCGCGGGGCCAAAAACACTCAGTACTTC
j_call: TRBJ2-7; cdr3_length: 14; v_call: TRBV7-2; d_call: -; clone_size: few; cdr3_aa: CASSLFSAAYEQYF; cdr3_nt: TGTGCCAGCAGCTTATTCAGCGCCGCCTACGAGCAGTACTTC
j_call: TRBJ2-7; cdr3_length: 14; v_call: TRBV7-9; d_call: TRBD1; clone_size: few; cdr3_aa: CASSVGQGLDEQYF; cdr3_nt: TGTGCCAGCAGCGTGGGACAGGGGCTGGACGAGCAGTACTTC
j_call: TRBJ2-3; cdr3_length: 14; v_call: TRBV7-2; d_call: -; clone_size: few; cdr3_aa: CASSVGQRTDTQYF; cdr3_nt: TGTGCCAGCAGCGTCGGACAGCGCACAGATACGCAGTATTTT
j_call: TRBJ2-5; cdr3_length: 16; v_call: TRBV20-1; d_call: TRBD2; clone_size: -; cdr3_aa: CSARDESGSGSYEQYF; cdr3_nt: TGCAGTGCTAGAGATGAGAGTGGTAGCGGGAGCTATGAGCAGTACTTC
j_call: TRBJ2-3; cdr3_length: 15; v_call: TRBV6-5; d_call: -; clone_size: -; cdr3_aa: CASSLLGVRTDTQYF; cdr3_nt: TGTGCCAGCAGTTTGCTGGGTGTCCGCACAGATACGCAGTATTTT
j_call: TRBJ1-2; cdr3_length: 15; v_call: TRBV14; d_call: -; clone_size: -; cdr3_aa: CASSQEISSNYGYTF; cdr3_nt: TGTGCCAGCAGCCAAGAAATCAGCAGTAACTATGGCTACACCTTC
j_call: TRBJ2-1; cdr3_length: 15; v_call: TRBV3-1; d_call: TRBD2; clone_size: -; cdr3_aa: CASSQGLGPYNEQFF; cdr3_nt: TGTGCCAGCAGCCAGGGACTAGGCCCCTACAATGAGCAGTTCTTC
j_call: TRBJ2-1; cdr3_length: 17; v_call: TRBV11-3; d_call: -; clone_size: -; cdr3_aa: CASSLGVRTAGYNEQFF; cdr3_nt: TGTGCCAGCAGCTTGGGGGTTAGGACAGCAGGCTACAATGAGCAGTTCTTC
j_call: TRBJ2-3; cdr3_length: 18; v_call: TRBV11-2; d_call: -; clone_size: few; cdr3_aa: CASSPLWGRKESTDTQYF; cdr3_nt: TGTGCCAGCAGCCCCCTTTGGGGCAGGAAGGAAAGCACAGATACGCAGTATTTT
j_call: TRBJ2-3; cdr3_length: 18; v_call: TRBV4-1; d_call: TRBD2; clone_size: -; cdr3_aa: CASSQDRNGRGYTDTQYF; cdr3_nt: TGCGCCAGCAGCCAAGATCGTAACGGGAGGGGCTACACAGATACGCAGTATTTT
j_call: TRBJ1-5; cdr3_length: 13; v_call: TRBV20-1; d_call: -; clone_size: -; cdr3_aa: CSVKTTANQPQHF; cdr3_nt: TGCAGTGTCAAGACGACAGCCAATCAGCCCCAGCATTTT
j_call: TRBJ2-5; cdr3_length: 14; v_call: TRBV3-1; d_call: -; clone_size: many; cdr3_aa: CASSQDSPEETQYF; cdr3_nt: TGTGCCAGCAGCCAAGATAGTCCGGAAGAGACCCAGTACTTC
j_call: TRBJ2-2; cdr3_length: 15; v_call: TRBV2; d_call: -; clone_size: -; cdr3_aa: CASSDRQGNTGELFF; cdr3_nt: TGTGCCAGCAGTGATAGGCAGGGAAACACCGGGGAGCTGTTTTTT
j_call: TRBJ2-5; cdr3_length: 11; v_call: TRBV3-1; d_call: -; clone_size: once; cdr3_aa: CAGSQVETQYF; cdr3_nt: TGTGCCGGCAGCCAAGTTGAGACCCAGTACTTC
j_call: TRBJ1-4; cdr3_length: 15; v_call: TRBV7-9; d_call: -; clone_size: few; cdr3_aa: CASSQRGPRNEKLFF; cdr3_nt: TGTGCCAGCAGCCAACGGGGACCGCGAAATGAAAAACTGTTTTTT
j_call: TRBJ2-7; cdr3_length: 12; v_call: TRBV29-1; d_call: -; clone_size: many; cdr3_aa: CSGVHRDHEQYF; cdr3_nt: TGCAGCGGAGTACACAGGGACCACGAGCAGTACTTC
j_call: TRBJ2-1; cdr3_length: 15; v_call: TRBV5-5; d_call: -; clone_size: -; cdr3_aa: CASSAAIPNYNEQFF; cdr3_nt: TGTGCCAGCAGCGCGGCTATACCCAACTACAATGAGCAGTTCTTC
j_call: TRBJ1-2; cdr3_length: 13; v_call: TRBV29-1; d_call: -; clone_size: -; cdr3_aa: CSTRDGANYGYTF; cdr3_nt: TGCAGCACTCGGGACGGAGCTAACTATGGCTACACCTTC
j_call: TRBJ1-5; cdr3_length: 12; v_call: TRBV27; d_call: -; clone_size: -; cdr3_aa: CASRSANQPQHF; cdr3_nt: TGTGCCAGCCGCTCCGCCAACCAGCCCCAGCATTTT
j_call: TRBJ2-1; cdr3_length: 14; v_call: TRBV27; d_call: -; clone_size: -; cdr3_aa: CASRPLYTYNEQFF; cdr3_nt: TGTGCTTCAAGACCCCTTTACACCTACAATGAGCAGTTCTTC
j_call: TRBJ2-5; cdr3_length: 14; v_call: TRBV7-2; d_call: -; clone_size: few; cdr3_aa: CASSLRWEGETQYF; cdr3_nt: TGTGCCAGCAGCTTAAGGTGGGAAGGAGAGACCCAGTACTTC
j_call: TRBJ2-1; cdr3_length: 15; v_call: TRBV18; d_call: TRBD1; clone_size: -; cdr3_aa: CASSLTGGADNEQFF; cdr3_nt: TGTGCCAGCTCACTCACAGGGGGCGCAGACAATGAGCAGTTCTTC
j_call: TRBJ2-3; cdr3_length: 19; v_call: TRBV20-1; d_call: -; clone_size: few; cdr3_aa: CSAREGEIRRLAITDTQYF; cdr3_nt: TGCAGTGCTAGAGAGGGCGAGATCAGACGGCTAGCGATCACAGATACGCAGTATTTT
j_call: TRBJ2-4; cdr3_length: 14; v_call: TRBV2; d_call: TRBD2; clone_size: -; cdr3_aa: CASSGLAGSYIQYF; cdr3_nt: TGTGCCAGCAGTGGCCTAGCGGGGAGTTACATTCAGTACTTC
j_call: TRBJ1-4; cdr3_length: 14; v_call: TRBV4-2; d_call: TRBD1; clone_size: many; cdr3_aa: CASSLQGADEKLFF; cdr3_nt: TGTGCCAGCAGCCTGCAGGGGGCGGATGAAAAACTGTTTTTT
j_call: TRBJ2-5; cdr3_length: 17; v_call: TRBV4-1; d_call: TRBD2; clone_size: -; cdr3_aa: CASSQVLAGIHQETQYF; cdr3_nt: TGCGCCAGCAGCCAAGTGCTAGCGGGGATACACCAAGAGACCCAGTACTTC
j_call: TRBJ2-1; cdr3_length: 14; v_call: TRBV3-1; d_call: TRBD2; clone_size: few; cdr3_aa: CASSARREGHEQFF; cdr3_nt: TGTGCCAGCAGCGCCCGACGGGAGGGCCATGAGCAGTTCTTC
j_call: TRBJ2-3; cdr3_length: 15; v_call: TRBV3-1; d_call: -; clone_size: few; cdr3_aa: CASSQIRGLADTQYF; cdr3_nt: TGTGCCAGCAGCCAAATCAGGGGTTTGGCAGATACGCAGTATTTT
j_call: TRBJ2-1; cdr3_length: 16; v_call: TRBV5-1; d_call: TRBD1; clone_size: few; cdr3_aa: CASSSGQPNSYNEQFF; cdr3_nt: TGCGCCAGCAGCTCGGGACAGCCTAACTCCTACAATGAGCAGTTCTTC
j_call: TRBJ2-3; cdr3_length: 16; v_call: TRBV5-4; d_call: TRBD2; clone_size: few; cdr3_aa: CASSLRAGGPVDTQYF; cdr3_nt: TGTGCCAGCAGCTTGCGGGCGGGAGGGCCCGTAGATACGCAGTATTTT